Listed here are 11 T cell receptor beta chains from one sample, sequenced in a study of T cell responses to AZD1222 COVID-19 vaccine. The table came from immunoSEQ multiplex PCR; TCRdb's copy has only in-frame clones and leaves some out. The table has 75,000 to 100,000 clones, around nine tenths seen once. Sequencing was performed on peripheral blood, taken on day 0 of AZD1222 vaccination. These TCRs come from an adult in good health.

The V call is TRBV5-8, the J call TRBJ2-1; D not certain. The CDR3 contains 18 residues. V lost 1 base and J 7 bases, leaving 24 bases between the germline ends. Germline assignment: CDR1 SGHTS and CDR2 YDEGEE. CDR3 sequence: CASSLPPDGVTIINEQFF. The DNA of the CDR3 is TGTGCCAGCAGCTTGCCACCGGACGGAGTAACAATTATTAATGAGCAGTTCTTC.

The chain uses TRBV3-1 (or the pseudogene TRBV3-2) and TRBJ1-1, with D uncertain. The germline V gene has CDR1 LGHDT and CDR2 YNNKEL (reference sequence). V lost 1 base and J lost 1, with 7 bases in between. The CDR3 is 14 amino acids. This chain's CDR3 is CASSQGGENTEAFF. The CDR3 DNA reads as TGTGCCAGCAGCCAAGGGGGAGAGAACACTGAAGCTTTCTTT.

The gene calls are TRBV7-8 and TRBJ1-4; TRBD1 might be the D (5 bases). This CDR3 contains 18 residues. Trimming shortened V by 4 bases and J by 0 bases, and 18 bases separated the two germline ends. Germline CDR1 SGHVS, CDR2 FQNEAQ. CDR3: CASSSRTSRIATNEKLFF. The CDR3, as DNA: TGTGCCAGCAGCTCACGGACATCCCGCATTGCAACTAATGAAAAACTGTTTTTT.

The rearrangement uses TRBV19 and TRBJ1-4; D ambiguous. The CDR3 is 15 amino acids. Germline CDR1 and CDR2: LNHDA and SQIVND (reference sequence). V shed 3 bases and J shed 0 bases, with 8 bases lying between them. CDR3 residues: CASSIRTATNEKLFF. CDR3 sequence (DNA): TGTGCCAGTAGTATTCGGACTGCAACTAATGAAAAACTGTTTTTT.

This chain joins TRBV30 and TRBJ2-2; 7 bases agree with TRBD1. CDR1 GTSNPN and CDR2 SVGIG come from the germline V gene (reference sequence). CDR3 length: 13 amino acids. V lost 2 bases and J lost 6; bases outside the gene matches: 3. Here the CDR3 DNA reads TGTGCCTGGAGTCGACAGGGACCCGGGGAGCTGTTTTTT. It specifies CAWSRQGPGELFF.

The chain joins TRBV2 to TRBJ1-5; no firm D call. CDR1 is SNHLY, CDR2 FYNNEI, per germline. This CDR3 contains 13 residues. Trimming cost V 10 bases and J 7 bases, with 17 bases left between them. The chain's CDR3 is CATHRQVGQPQHF. The CDR3, as DNA: TGTGCCACCCACCGCCAGGTAGGCCAGCCCCAGCATTTT.

This clone was seen just once. This chain connects TRBV7-3 to TRBJ1-1; D uncertain. The CDR3 consists of 13 residues. Germline V gives CDR1 SGHTA, CDR2 FQGTGA. Trimming stripped 1 base from V and 2 bases from J, with 5 bases between. CDR3 in amino acids: CASSLSSNTEAFF. CDR3 DNA sequence: TGTGCCAGCAGCTTAAGCAGCAACACTGAAGCTTTCTTT.

In the case of this clone: One junction end disagrees with the germline gene, perhaps due to a read error. DNA for the CDR3: TGCGCCAGCAGACAAGACAGGGGCAACACTGAAGCTTTCTTT. This encodes CASRQDRGNTEAFF. The chain has TRBV4-1 and TRBJ1-1; 8 nucleotides align to TRBD1. This CDR3 spans 14 amino acids. CDR1 MGHRA and CDR2 YSYEKL come from the germline V gene.

V and J are TRBV4-1 and TRBJ1-1; no definite D call. The CDR3 covers 14 residues. Trimming pared 5 bases from V and 4 bases from J, leaving 14 bases between. From germline, CDR1 is MGHRA and CDR2 YSYEKL. The CDR3 here is CASSIPWGVTEAFF. The CDR3 DNA sequence: TGCGCCAGCAGCATCCCATGGGGAGTCACTGAAGCTTTCTTT.

This clone was found once. This sequence joins TRBV11-3 and TRBJ1-1; weak D call: TRBD1 (5 bases). Trimming took off 5 bases at V and 4 bases at J, with 11 bases between the two ends. CDR3 length: 13 residues. The germline gives CDR1 SGHNT, CDR2 YENEEA. CDR3: CASSPSGGTEAFF. In nucleotides, the CDR3 is TGTGCCAGCAGCCCTAGCGGGGGCACTGAAGCTTTCTTT.

V and J are TRBV19 and TRBJ1-1, with D possibly TRBD1 on 6 matching bases. Trimming took off 6 bases at V and 4 bases at J, with 12 bases between the two ends. This CDR3 contains 13 residues. Germline CDR1 is LNHDA and CDR2 is SQIVND (reference sequence). Here the CDR3 reads CASRQGFRTEAFF. The DNA for the CDR3 is TGTGCCAGTAGACAGGGCTTCCGCACTGAAGCTTTCTTT. Drawing the rest from reference TRBV19 and TRBJ1-1, the complete variable domain is DGGITQSPKYLFRKEGQNVTLSCEQNLNHDAMYWYRQDPGQGLRLIYYSQIVNDFQKGDIAEGYSVSREKKESFPLTVTSAQKNPTAFYLCASRQGFRTEAFFGQGTRLTVV.